This T cell receptor beta chain was documented in a study of cytomegalovirus exposure and HLA in healthy donors. V gave up 0 bases and J gave up 2 bases; unmatched junction bases: 6. Looked up from germline, CDR1 is SGHRS and CDR2 is YFSETQ. This CDR3 is built from 17 residues. The PCR made use of 60 Vbeta and 13 Jbeta primers. Data came from immunoSEQ multiplex PCR; TCRdb stores just in-frame clones and leaves some out. The sample records 200,000 or so clones, around 83% being singletons. The J gene is TRBJ2-3, the V gene TRBV5-1, with 10 bases matching TRBD2. The receptor was derived from a woman between 50 and 59 years old in good health and CMV-seropositive. Sequencing input: PBMCs. The CDR3 is CASSLVASGGYTDTQYF. The CDR3 DNA reads TGCGCCAGCAGCTTGGTTGCTAGCGGGGGATACACAGATACGCAGTATTTT. The full variable domain, with the rest looked up from reference TRBV5-1 and TRBJ2-3, is KAGVTQTPRYLIKTRGQQVTLSCSPISGHRSVSWYQQTPGQGLQFLFEYFSETQRNKGNFPGRFSGRQFSNSRSEMNVSTLELGDSALYLCASSLVASGGYTDTQYFGPGTRLTVL.